This TCR beta chain was observed in a study of blood T cell repertoires in COVID-19. Study in general: Sources were T cells, B-cell-depleted T cells, or PBMCs; the material itself was cDNA or gDNA.

Sequencing was performed with immunoSEQ multiplex PCR; in TCRdb, only in-frame clones are kept and a portion is missing. This table has around 260,000 clones, roughly 88% appearing once. This CDR3 has 12 residues. The germline V gene encodes CDR1 MNHNY and CDR2 SVGAGI (reference sequence). Between the trimmed V and J ends, which lost 2 bases and 6 bases, there was a span of 5 bases. The sequence was collected from a human donor in a cohort sampled during active COVID-19. The genes are TRBV6-6 and TRBJ2-1, with D uncertain. Source material: peripheral blood. The CDR3 spells CASSYIANEQFF. The CDR3 coding sequence is TGTGCCAGCAGTTACATAGCCAATGAGCAGTTCTTC.